One sample yielded the 8 T cell receptor beta chains listed below, sequenced in a study of regulatory T cells in long-lasting Graves disease. The TCR beta library used iRepertoire HTBI primers with Arm-PCR amplification of CDR3. TCRdb redid the calling of the multiplex PCR reads with MiXCR, one entry per CDR3 protein. The data hold roughly 250,000 distinct CDR3 sequences, with approximately 20% observed a single time. The time point: newly diagnosed GD, antithyroid drugs for less than 3 months. There was RNA extracted from PBMCs, and the TCR library was made from it. The sample also formed part of further work on T cells in Graves' hyperthyroidism and ophthalmopathy.

This specimen consisted of peripheral blood mononuclear cells (PBMCs), obtained at new diagnosis, from a patient treated with antithyroid drugs. These receptors were taken from a woman in her 30s with Graves disease.

This clonotype showed up just a few times. The CDR3 bases are TGTGCCAGTAGTATGGCCAGGGCTGTCGAAAAACTGTTTTTT. Its translation: CASSMARAVEKLFF. The chain combines TRBV19 with TRBJ1-4; maybe TRBD1 (5 bases). This CDR3 region has 14 residues. V shed 3 bases and J shed 8 bases, with 13 bases lying between them. Germline V CDR1 and CDR2: LNHDA, SQIVND (reference sequence).

For this clonotype: A read error is possible here, since a much larger clone lies one base away. The conserved phenylalanine or tryptophan is not found at the CDR3 terminus, so this likely reflects a read error. The rearrangement uses TRBV7-3 and TRBJ2-4; 7 nucleotides match TRBD1. This CDR3 is built from 12 residues. The V segment lost 10 bases and the J segment 4 bases; nucleotides outside the gene matches: 4. Germline assignment: CDR1 SGHTA and CDR2 FQGTGA. The DNA for the CDR3 is TGTGCCACCCCGGACAGGAAAAACATTCAGTACCTC. This codes for CATPDRKNIQYL.

The chain employs TRBV4-1 and TRBJ2-7; 8 bases are a match to TRBD1. V shed 5 bases, J shed 6 bases, and the junction held 6 bases outside the gene matches. This CDR3 contains 13 residues. In germline, CDR1 is MGHRA, CDR2 YSYEKL. The CDR3 here is CASSDRTGREQYF. CDR3 DNA: TGCGCCAGCAGCGATCGGACAGGGCGCGAGCAGTACTTC.

This clonotype was counted ten times or more. This sequence joins TRBV7-2 and TRBJ2-7; D is undetermined. This CDR3 contains 11 residues. Germline V gives CDR1 SGHTA, CDR2 FQGNSA. V lost 4 bases and J lost 7, with 8 bases in between. CDR3 loop: CASSSATEQYF. CDR3 DNA sequence: TGTGCCAGCAGCTCAGCGACTGAGCAGTACTTC.

The V gene is TRBV9, the J gene TRBJ1-1; perhaps TRBD1 as D (5 bases). This CDR3 contains 15 residues. Germline assignment: CDR1 SGDLS and CDR2 YYNGEE. The V and J ends lost 4 bases and 7 bases respectively, with 20 bases between them. The CDR3 sequence is CASSPQGVYGDEAFF. The CDR3 coding sequence is TGTGCCAGCAGCCCCCAAGGGGTTTATGGGGATGAAGCTTTCTTT.

About this clonotype: This likely came from a read error, as a far larger clone is one base away. The chain links TRBV7-2 to TRBJ2-3; 11 bases match TRBD2. The J call may be faulty, since TRBJ2-1 better matches the DNA end. Germline V CDR1 and CDR2: SGHTA, FQGNSA. This CDR3 region has 12 residues. CDR3 sequence (DNA): TGTGCCAGCAGCTTCCTAGCGGGGGGGCAGTTCTTC. The encoded protein is CASSFLAGGQFF.

This clonotype showed up many times. The chain couples TRBV3-1 to TRBJ1-1; possible D gene TRBD1, 5 bases. CDR1 is LGHDT and CDR2 is YNNKEL in the germline V gene (reference sequence). Trimming took 5 bases from V and 7 from J, leaving 17 bases between them. The CDR3 runs 14 residues. CDR3 nucleotides: TGTGCCAGCAGCGCCCGGGCCCCGGGGGATGAAGCTTTCTTT. Translated, it gives CASSARAPGDEAFF.

This clonotype was picked up many times. The rearrangement uses TRBV2 and TRBJ2-1; D might be TRBD1 (5 bases). V lost 6 bases, J lost 4 bases, and 13 bases lay in between. CDR1 and CDR2 from the germline V gene are SNHLY and FYNNEI. There are 14 residues in the CDR3. CDR3: CASSGAGSYNEQFF. As DNA, the CDR3 is TGTGCCAGCAGCGGAGCAGGGTCGTACAATGAGCAGTTCTTC.